Below are 9 T cell receptor beta chains sequenced from a single sample in a study of early T cells in non-severe SARS-CoV-2 infection. TCRdb reprocessed the 5' RACE reads with MiXCR, giving one entry per CDR3 protein. Counted here are about 26,000 distinct CDR3 sequences, 4% to 5.5% occurring once; the ten biggest clones make up 4% to 5.5%. Sequencing used whole blood. Receptor source: an adult who was a healthcare worker with PCR-confirmed SARS-CoV-2 infection or an uninfected control (not recorded which).

By frequency in the sample, this clonotype is medium-sized. The V call is TRBV14, the J call TRBJ2-3; TRBD1 matches 8 bases. Germline V CDR1 and CDR2: SGHDN, FVKESK. This CDR3 contains 16 residues. V lost 4 bases and J lost 2; bases outside the gene matches: 8. CDR3 sequence (DNA): TGTGCCAGCAGCCCCGGACAGGGAAGGGACACAGATACGCAGTATTTT. Translation gives CASSPGQGRDTDTQYF.

Concerning this clonotype: One base away lies a much larger clone, so this may be a sequencing read error. V and J are TRBV7-2 and TRBJ2-7; the match to TRBD1 covers 7 bases. Germline V gene lookup returns CDR1 SGHTA and CDR2 FQGNSA. CDR3 length equals 15 residues. The CDR3 sequence: CAGSLEGAQFYEQYF. The CDR3 coding sequence is TGTGCCGGCAGCTTAGAGGGGGCTCAATTTTACGAGCAGTACTTC.

This clonotype was seen at least ten times. This chain uses TRBV20-1 with TRBJ2-2, with D perhaps matching TRBD1 (6 bases). Trimming removed 1 base from V and 7 bases from J, with 13 bases in between. CDR1 is DFQATT and CDR2 is SNEGSKA in the germline V gene (reference sequence). This CDR3 region has 14 residues. For the CDR3, the DNA is TGCAGTGCTAGAGCTCAGGGGCAGGTCGGGGAGCTGTTTTTT. Translation gives CSARAQGQVGELFF.

This clonotype showed up just a few times. DNA of the CDR3: TGTGCCAGCGGTCCTAGGGAGACCCAGTACTTC. This codes for CASGPRETQYF. This chain uses TRBV7-9 with TRBJ2-5; D not certain. The CDR3 contains 11 residues. The germline V and J ends were trimmed by 8 bases and 5 bases, with 9 bases remaining between them. From germline, CDR1 is SEHNR and CDR2 FQNEAQ (reference sequence).

Many counts were recorded for this clonotype. The CDR3 DNA follows: TGTGCCAGCACCTCGCGTCGCGAGAATGAAAAACTGTTTTTT. Its protein is CASTSRRENEKLFF. The chain carries TRBV28 and TRBJ1-4; D is undetermined. The CDR3 length is 14 residues. Germline V gene data show CDR1 as MDHEN and CDR2 as SYDVKM. The ends were cut back, 7 bases at V and 5 bases at J, with 14 bases in the middle.

This clonotype was counted only a few times. The V and J genes are TRBV20-1 and TRBJ2-3; 9 bases agree with TRBD2. With 6 bases clipped from V and 9 bases from J, the junction kept 10 bases outside the gene matches. Germline V gene data show CDR1 as DFQATT and CDR2 as SNEGSKA (reference sequence). The CDR3 totals 13 residues. The CDR3 loop is CSARTIAGVTQYF. CDR3 nucleotides: TGCAGTGCGAGGACCATAGCGGGAGTGACGCAGTATTTT.

This clonotype was counted many times. The CDR3 nucleotides read TGTGCCAGCAGCTTTAAACAGGGGATAGGGACTGAAGCTTTCTTT. Residues: CASSFKQGIGTEAFF. The chain links TRBV7-6 to TRBJ1-1; the match to TRBD1 covers 7 bases. The CDR3 runs 15 residues. The ends lost 3 bases at V and 5 bases at J; junction bases unmatched: 9. Germline V gene lookup returns CDR1 SGHVS and CDR2 FNYEAQ.

This clonotype was counted ten times or more. One end of the junction does not line up with germline, which may come from a read error. The CDR3 sequence: CASSPRRFYDEQFF. DNA for the CDR3: TGTGCCAGCTCACCACGAAGGTTCTACGATGAGCAGTTCTTC. This chain joins TRBV18 and TRBJ2-1; no firm D call. This CDR3 has 14 residues. The germline V gene has CDR1 KGHSH and CDR2 LQKENI.

This clonotype has a handful of counts. The chain combines TRBV11-2 with TRBJ2-1, with 8 bases fitting TRBD2. Germline V gene data show CDR1 as SGHAT and CDR2 as FQNNGV. V shed 5 bases, J shed 10 bases, and the junction held 13 bases outside the gene matches. The CDR3 is 15 amino acids. The CDR3 region is CASSPLPGTSGEQFF. CDR3 DNA sequence: TGTGCCAGCAGCCCCCTACCCGGGACTAGTGGGGAGCAGTTCTTC.